A selection of T cell receptor beta chains follows, all from one sample in a study of shared clonotypes between healthy human individuals. TCRdb keeps only in-frame clones here, not all; method: immunoSEQ multiplex PCR. The data contain approximately 110,000 clones, roughly 70% of them singletons. The material sequenced was memory CD8+ T cells sorted from blood. These receptors all stem from a woman under 40 in good health. The CDR3 runs from the conserved cysteine through the conserved F or W. Each record gives: V gene, J gene, CDR3 protein.

V: TRBV28; J: TRBJ1-6; CDR3: CASIGTDNSPLHF
V: TRBV21-1; J: TRBJ2-7; CDR3: CASSKLAGGALSEQYF
V: TRBV25-1; J: TRBJ2-3; CDR3: CASSSSGTEDTQYF
V: TRBV7-9; J: TRBJ1-4; CDR3: CASSLGGWSENEKLFF
V: TRBV15; J: TRBJ1-2; CDR3: CATSRGRVTANYGYTF
V: TRBV11-2; J: TRBJ2-1; CDR3: CASSGGGSSYNEQFF
V: TRBV28; J: TRBJ1-5; CDR3: CASTTGQGASRNQPQHF
V: TRBV11-2; J: TRBJ2-5; CDR3: CASSLGGTSGEETQYF
V: TRBV7-9; J: TRBJ1-5; CDR3: CASSRYDQPQHF
V: TRBV29-1; J: TRBJ2-7; CDR3: CSVVPREGSYEQYF
V: TRBV7-8; J: TRBJ2-1; CDR3: CASSLASAGINEQFF
V: TRBV5-4; J: TRBJ2-7; CDR3: CASSPGDFRGEQYF
V: TRBV5-5; J: TRBJ2-5; CDR3: CASRSTGGGGTQYF
V: TRBV7-8; J: TRBJ2-7; CDR3: CASSLVTGGYEQYF
V: TRBV9; J: TRBJ2-3; CDR3: CASAASWEDTQYF
V: TRBV9; J: TRBJ2-2; CDR3: CASSVAHREGNTGELFF
V: TRBV6-5; J: TRBJ2-6; CDR3: CASRDLGAGANVLTF
V: TRBV5-6; J: TRBJ1-1; CDR3: CASSGGPTLGTEAFF
V: TRBV2; J: TRBJ2-7; CDR3: CASSEVRTHYEQYF
V: TRBV7-9; J: TRBJ2-7; CDR3: CASSDISGRYEQYF
V: TRBV29-1; J: TRBJ2-3; CDR3: CSVTPGQADTQYF
V: TRBV4-2; J: TRBJ2-2; CDR3: CASSQGRGGRARNGELFF
V: TRBV28; J: TRBJ2-7; CDR3: CASSGHTHYEQYF
V: TRBV7-6; J: TRBJ2-5; CDR3: CASSLMTGETQYF
V: TRBV28; J: TRBJ2-7; CDR3: CASSLRTGGGEQYF
V: TRBV4-1; J: TRBJ2-7; CDR3: CASSQVEVVDLYEQYF
V: TRBV7-9; J: TRBJ2-7; CDR3: CASGHYEQYF
V: TRBV28; J: TRBJ1-5; CDR3: CASRGGGSQPQHF
V: TRBV6-4; J: TRBJ2-3; CDR3: CASGEASGSDTQYF
V: TRBV15; J: TRBJ2-3; CDR3: CATSRGDRGVDTQYF
V: TRBV6-6; J: TRBJ2-5; CDR3: CASSMGTSGQETQYF
V: TRBV9; J: TRBJ2-2; CDR3: CASSPFPGGRELFF
V: TRBV5-1; J: TRBJ2-2; CDR3: CASSPPSTRGGNTGELFF
V: TRBV1; J: TRBJ2-7; CDR3: CTSSQDETGGPPYEQYF
V: TRBV6-4; J: TRBJ2-2; CDR3: CASSDSRGRDTGELFF
V: TRBV28; J: TRBJ1-2; CDR3: CASSSDYYYGYTF
V: TRBV4-1; J: TRBJ2-7; CDR3: CASSQDRPGLVVMYEQYF
V: TRBV28; J: TRBJ2-3; CDR3: CASSLYQGQGAARDTQYF
V: TRBV5-4; J: TRBJ2-7; CDR3: CASSLDGGTGGEQYF
V: TRBV5-1; J: TRBJ1-2; CDR3: CASSFTNYGYTF
V: TRBV11-2; J: TRBJ2-2; CDR3: CASSLTGKSTGELFF
V: TRBV29-1; J: TRBJ2-2; CDR3: CSVETDLGELFF
V: TRBV30; J: TRBJ2-3; CDR3: CAWSVGGSVTQYF